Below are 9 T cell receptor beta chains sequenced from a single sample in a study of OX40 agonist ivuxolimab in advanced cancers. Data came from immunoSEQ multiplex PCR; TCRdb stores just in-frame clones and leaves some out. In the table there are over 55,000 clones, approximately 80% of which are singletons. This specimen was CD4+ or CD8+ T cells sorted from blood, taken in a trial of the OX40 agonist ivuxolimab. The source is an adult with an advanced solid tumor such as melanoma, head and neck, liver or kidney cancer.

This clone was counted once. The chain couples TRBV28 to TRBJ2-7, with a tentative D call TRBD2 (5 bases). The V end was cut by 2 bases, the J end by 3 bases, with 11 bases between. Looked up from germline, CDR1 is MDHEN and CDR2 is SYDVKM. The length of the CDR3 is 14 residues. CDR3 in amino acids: CASSLGGSHYEQYV. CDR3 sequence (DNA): TGTGCCAGCAGTTTAGGAGGCAGCCACTACGAGCAGTACGTC.

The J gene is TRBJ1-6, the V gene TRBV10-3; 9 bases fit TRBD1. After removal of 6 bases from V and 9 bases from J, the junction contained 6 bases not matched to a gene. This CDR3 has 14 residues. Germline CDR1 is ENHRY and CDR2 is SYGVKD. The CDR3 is CAISAGTGSSPLHF. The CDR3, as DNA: TGTGCCATCAGCGCCGGGACAGGGTCTTCACCCCTCCACTTT.

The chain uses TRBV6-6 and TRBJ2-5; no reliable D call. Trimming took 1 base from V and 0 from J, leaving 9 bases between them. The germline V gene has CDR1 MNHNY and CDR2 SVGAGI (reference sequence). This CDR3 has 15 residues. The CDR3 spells CASSYFPDYQETQYF. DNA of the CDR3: TGTGCCAGCAGTTACTTTCCCGATTACCAAGAGACCCAGTACTTC.

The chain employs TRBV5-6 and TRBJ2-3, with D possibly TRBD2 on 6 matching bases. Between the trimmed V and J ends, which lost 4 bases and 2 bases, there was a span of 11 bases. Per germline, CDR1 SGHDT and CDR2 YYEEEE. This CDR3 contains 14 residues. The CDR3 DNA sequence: TGTGCCAGCAGCACCCGCGGGGCCACAGATACGCAGTATTTT. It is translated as CASSTRGATDTQYF.

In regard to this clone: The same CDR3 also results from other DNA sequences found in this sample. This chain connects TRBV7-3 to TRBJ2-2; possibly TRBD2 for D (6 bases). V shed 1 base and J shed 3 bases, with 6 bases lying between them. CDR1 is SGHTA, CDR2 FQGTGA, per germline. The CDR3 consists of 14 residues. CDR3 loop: CASSLSGDTGELFF. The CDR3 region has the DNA TGTGCCAGCAGCTTAAGCGGGGACACCGGGGAGCTGTTTTTT.

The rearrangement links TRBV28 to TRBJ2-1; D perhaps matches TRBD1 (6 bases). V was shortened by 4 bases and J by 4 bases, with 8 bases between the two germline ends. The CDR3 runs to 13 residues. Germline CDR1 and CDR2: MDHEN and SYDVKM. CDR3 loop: CASSSDRYNEQFF. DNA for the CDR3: TGTGCCAGCAGTTCGGACAGATACAATGAGCAGTTCTTC. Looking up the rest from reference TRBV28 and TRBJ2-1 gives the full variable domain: DVKVTQSSRYLVKRTGEKVFLECVQDMDHENMFWYRQDPGLGLRLIYFSYDVKMKEKGDIPEGYSVSREKKERFSLILESASTNQTSMYLCASSSDRYNEQFFGPGTRLTVL.

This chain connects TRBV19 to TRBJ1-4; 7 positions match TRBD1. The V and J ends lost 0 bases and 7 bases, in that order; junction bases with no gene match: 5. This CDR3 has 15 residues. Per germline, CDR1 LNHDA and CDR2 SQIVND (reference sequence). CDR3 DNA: TGTGCCAGTAGTATAGATCGGGACAGTGTTGAAAAACTGTTTTTT. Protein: CASSIDRDSVEKLFF.

This chain's CDR3 is CASRAGTATKNIQYF. CDR3 DNA sequence: TGTGCCAGCAGGGCCGGGACAGCAACAAAAAACATTCAGTACTTC. The gene calls are TRBV2 and TRBJ2-4; TRBD1 matches 7 bases. The trim removed 6 bases at V and 4 bases at J, leaving 9 bases unmatched. Germline values: CDR1 SNHLY, CDR2 FYNNEI. This CDR3 region has 15 residues. Full variable domain (rest looked up from reference TRBV2 and TRBJ2-4): EPEVTQTPSHQVTQMGQEVILRCVPISNHLYFYWYRQILGQKVEFLVSFYNNEISEKSEIFDDQFSVERPDGSNFTLKIRSTKLEDSAMYFCASRAGTATKNIQYFGAGTRLSVL.

CDR3 amino acids: CASSDMTHVWEKLFF. CDR3 in DNA: TGTGCCAGCAGTGATATGACGCACGTGTGGGAAAAACTGTTTTTT. The J gene is TRBJ1-4, the V gene TRBV6-1; D gene uncertain. The germline gives CDR1 MNHNS, CDR2 SASEGT. The CDR3 runs to 15 residues. V was clipped by 3 bases and J by 8 bases, with 16 bases between them.